This T cell receptor beta chain was recorded in a study of blood T cell repertoires in COVID-19. Study at large: Collection of acute and convalescent COVID-19 samples took place in the United States, Italy and Spain. From T cells, B-cell-depleted T cells, or PBMCs came the material, which was cDNA or gDNA.

Germline V gives CDR1 SGHAT, CDR2 FQNNGV. There are 13 residues in the CDR3. Trimming removed 7 bases at V and 1 base at J, with 10 bases between. Assay used: immunoSEQ multiplex PCR; TCRdb lists only in-frame clones, some missing. In the table there are around 210,000 clones, 70% to 90% of which are singletons. The receptor was derived from a man aged 50 or older with COVID-19, enrolled during active disease. V is TRBV11-2 and J is TRBJ1-1; D is unclear. The sample consisted of peripheral blood. The CDR3 region is CASNWAGNTEAFF. As DNA, the CDR3 is TGTGCCAGCAACTGGGCAGGGAACACTGAAGCTTTCTTT.